This T cell receptor beta chain was recorded in a study of blood T cell repertoires in COVID-19. The CDR3 extends over 13 amino acids. Germline values: CDR1 SGHTA, CDR2 FQGTGA. Trimming left V 2 bases short and J 9 bases short, with 11 bases between. This table comes from immunoSEQ multiplex PCR, and its TCRdb copy is limited to in-frame clones, with some not included. The sample includes nearly 90,000 clones, 90% of them seen just once. The sample was peripheral blood. The chain joins TRBV7-3 to TRBJ2-1, with D unresolved. This sequence originates from a man aged 18 to 30 with COVID-19, enrolled during active disease. The CDR3 DNA reads as TGTGCCAGCAGCTTATTTGTAACCAGTGAGCAGTTCTTC. Translating it yields CASSLFVTSEQFF. Filled out from reference TRBV7-3 and TRBJ2-1, the complete variable domain reads GAGVSQTPSNKVTEKGKYVELRCDPISGHTALYWYRQSLGQGPEFLIYFQGTGAADDSGLPNDRFFAVRPEGSVSTLKIQRTERGDSAVYLCASSLFVTSEQFFGPGTRLTVL.